This T cell receptor beta chain comes out of a study of blood T cell repertoires in COVID-19. Per the original data handling: Amplified reference gene primers provided the basis for estimating nucleated cell counts. TCRdb's table, derived via immunoSEQ multiplex PCR, lists solely in-frame clones and lacks some. That table supplies the V and J calls and clone size; D and trimming were determined from the DNA. The table has roughly 350,000 clones, around 85% seen once; the top ten hold 3.5% to 4%. As for this clone: The junction and the germline gene differ at one end; a read error may be behind it.

Germline V gene sequence: CDR1 SQVTM, CDR2 ANQGSEA. The CDR3 loop spans 10 amino acids. The chain carries TRBV29-1 and TRBJ1-2; no clear D gene. Sequencing input: peripheral blood. The sequence was collected from a woman aged 18-29 years with acute or convalescent COVID-19. CDR3 loop: CSVEPGLGSF. CDR3 DNA sequence: TGCAGCGTTGAACCGGGGTTAGGCTCATTC.